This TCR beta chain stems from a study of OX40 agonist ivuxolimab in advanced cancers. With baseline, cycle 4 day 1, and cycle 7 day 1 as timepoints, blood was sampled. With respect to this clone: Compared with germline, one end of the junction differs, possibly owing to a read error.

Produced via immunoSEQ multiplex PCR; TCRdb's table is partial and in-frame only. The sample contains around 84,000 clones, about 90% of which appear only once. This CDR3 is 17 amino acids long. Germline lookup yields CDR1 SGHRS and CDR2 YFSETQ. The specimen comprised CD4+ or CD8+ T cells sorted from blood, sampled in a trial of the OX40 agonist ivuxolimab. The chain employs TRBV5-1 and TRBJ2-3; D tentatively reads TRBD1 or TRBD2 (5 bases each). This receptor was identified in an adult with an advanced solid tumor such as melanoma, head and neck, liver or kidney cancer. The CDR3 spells CVSRQRPGTSSTDTQYF. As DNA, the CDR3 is TGCGTCAGCAGACAACGCCCCGGGACCTCAAGCACAGATACGCAGTATTTT.